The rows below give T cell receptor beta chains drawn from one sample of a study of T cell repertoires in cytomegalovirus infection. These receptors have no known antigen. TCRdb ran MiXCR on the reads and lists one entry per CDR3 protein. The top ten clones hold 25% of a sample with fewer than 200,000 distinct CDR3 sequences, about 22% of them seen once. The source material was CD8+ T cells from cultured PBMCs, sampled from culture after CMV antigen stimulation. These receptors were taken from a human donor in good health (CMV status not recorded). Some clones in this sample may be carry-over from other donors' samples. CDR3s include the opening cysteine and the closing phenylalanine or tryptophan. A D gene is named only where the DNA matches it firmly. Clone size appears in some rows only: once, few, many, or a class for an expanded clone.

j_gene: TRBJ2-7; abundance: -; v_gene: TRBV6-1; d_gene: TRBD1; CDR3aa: CASRETGVSYEQYF; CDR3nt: TGTGCCAGCAGGGAGACAGGGGTTTCCTACGAGCAGTACTTC
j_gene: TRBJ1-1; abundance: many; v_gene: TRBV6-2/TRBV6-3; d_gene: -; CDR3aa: CASSYWTDVMEAFF; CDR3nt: TGTGCCAGCAGTTACTGGACGGACGTGATGGAAGCTTTCTTT
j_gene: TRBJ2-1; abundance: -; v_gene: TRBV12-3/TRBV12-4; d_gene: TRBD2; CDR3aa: CASSQTSGGAYSYNEQFF; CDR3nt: TGTGCCAGCAGTCAGACTAGCGGGGGGGCCTATTCCTACAATGAGCAGTTCTTC
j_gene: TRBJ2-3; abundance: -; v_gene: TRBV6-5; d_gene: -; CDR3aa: CASSYDALGTQYF; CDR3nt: TGTGCCAGCAGTTACGATGCCTTGGGTACGCAGTATTTT
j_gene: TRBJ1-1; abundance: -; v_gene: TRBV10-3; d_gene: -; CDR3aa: CAISVGAEAFF; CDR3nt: TGTGCCATCAGTGTGGGGGCTGAGGCTTTCTTT
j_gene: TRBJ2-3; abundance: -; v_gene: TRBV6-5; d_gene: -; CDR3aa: CASSFGISTDTQYF; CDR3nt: TGTGCCAGCAGTTTCGGGATTTCTACAGATACGCAGTATTTT
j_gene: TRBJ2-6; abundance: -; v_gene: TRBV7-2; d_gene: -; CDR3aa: CASSLALSSPGANVLTF; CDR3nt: TGTGCCAGCAGCTTAGCGCTTAGCAGTCCTGGGGCCAACGTCCTGACTTTC
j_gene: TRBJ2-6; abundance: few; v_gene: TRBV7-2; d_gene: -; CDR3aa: CASSLTRADSLSGANVLTF; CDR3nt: TGTGCCAGCAGCTTGACTCGAGCGGACTCCCTCTCTGGGGCCAACGTCCTGACTTTC
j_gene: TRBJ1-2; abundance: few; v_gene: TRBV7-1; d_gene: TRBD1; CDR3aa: CASSPGQPTNYGYTF; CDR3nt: TGTGCCAGCAGCCCGGGACAGCCAACTAACTATGGCTACACCTTC
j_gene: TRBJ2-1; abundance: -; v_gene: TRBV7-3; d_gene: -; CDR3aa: CASSLTTGSSYNEQFF; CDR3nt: TGTGCCAGCAGCTTAACAACAGGGAGCTCCTACAATGAGCAGTTCTTC
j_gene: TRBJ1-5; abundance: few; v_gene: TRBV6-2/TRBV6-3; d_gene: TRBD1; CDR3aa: CATEGQDFNQPQHF; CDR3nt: TGTGCCACCGAGGGACAGGACTTCAATCAGCCCCAGCATTTT
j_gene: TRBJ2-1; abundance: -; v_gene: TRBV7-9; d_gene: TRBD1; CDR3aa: CASSHLTGTGKYNEQFF; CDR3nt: TGTGCCAGCAGCCACCTTACCGGGACAGGGAAATACAATGAGCAGTTCTTC
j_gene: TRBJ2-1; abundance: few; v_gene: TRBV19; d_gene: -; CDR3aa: CASSSNRNEQFF; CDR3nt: TGTGCCAGTAGTTCGAACCGCAATGAGCAGTTCTTC
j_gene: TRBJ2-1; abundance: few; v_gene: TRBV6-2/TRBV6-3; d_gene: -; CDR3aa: CASSYGVSFSYNEQFF; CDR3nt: TGTGCCAGCAGTTACGGAGTCAGCTTTTCCTACAATGAGCAGTTCTTC
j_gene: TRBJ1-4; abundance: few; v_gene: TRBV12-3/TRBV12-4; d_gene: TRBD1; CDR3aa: CASSSSVRGFLTGLSNEKLFF; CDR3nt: TGTGCCAGCAGTTCGTCAGTTCGAGGCTTTTTGACAGGGCTAAGTAATGAAAAACTGTTTTTT
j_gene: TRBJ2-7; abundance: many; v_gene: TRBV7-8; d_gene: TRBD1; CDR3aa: CASSDRTGTYEQYF; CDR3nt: TGTGCCAGCAGCGACCGGACAGGTACCTACGAGCAGTACTTC
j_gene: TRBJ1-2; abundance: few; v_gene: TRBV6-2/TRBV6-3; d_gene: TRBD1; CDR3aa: CASSHRTGTNYGYTF; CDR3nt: TGTGCCAGCAGCCATCGGACAGGGACTAACTATGGCTACACCTTC
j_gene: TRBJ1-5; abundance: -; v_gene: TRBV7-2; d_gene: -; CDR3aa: CASSRRTGPDQPQHF; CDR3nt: TGTGCCAGCAGCAGAAGGACGGGGCCGGATCAGCCCCAGCATTTT
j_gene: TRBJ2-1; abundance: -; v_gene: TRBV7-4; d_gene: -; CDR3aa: CASSRNYRDNEQFF; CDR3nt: TGTGCCAGCAGCCGGAACTACAGGGATAATGAGCAGTTCTTC
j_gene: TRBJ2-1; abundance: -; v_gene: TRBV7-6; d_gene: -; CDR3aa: CASSPGGDNEQFF; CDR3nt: TGTGCCAGCAGCCCAGGGGGGGACAATGAGCAGTTCTTC
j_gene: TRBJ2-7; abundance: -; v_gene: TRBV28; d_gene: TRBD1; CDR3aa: CASSFSPHQGASYEQYF; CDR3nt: TGTGCCAGCAGTTTCAGTCCCCACCAGGGGGCCTCCTACGAGCAGTACTTC